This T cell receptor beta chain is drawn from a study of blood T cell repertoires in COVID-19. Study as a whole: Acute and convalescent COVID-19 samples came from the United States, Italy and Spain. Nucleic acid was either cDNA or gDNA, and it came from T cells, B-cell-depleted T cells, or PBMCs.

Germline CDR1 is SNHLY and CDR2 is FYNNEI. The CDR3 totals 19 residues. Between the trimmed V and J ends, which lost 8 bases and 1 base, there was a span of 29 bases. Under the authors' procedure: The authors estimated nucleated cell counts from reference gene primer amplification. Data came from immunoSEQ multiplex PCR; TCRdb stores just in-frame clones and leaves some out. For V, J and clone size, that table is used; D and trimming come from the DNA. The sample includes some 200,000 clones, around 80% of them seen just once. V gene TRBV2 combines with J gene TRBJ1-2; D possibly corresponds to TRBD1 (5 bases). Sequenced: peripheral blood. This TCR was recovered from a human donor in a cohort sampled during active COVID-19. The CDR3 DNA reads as TGTGCCAGCCTCCCCAATTTAGAGCGGGCAGGGCGGGTTAACTATGGCTACACCTTC. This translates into CASLPNLERAGRVNYGYTF.